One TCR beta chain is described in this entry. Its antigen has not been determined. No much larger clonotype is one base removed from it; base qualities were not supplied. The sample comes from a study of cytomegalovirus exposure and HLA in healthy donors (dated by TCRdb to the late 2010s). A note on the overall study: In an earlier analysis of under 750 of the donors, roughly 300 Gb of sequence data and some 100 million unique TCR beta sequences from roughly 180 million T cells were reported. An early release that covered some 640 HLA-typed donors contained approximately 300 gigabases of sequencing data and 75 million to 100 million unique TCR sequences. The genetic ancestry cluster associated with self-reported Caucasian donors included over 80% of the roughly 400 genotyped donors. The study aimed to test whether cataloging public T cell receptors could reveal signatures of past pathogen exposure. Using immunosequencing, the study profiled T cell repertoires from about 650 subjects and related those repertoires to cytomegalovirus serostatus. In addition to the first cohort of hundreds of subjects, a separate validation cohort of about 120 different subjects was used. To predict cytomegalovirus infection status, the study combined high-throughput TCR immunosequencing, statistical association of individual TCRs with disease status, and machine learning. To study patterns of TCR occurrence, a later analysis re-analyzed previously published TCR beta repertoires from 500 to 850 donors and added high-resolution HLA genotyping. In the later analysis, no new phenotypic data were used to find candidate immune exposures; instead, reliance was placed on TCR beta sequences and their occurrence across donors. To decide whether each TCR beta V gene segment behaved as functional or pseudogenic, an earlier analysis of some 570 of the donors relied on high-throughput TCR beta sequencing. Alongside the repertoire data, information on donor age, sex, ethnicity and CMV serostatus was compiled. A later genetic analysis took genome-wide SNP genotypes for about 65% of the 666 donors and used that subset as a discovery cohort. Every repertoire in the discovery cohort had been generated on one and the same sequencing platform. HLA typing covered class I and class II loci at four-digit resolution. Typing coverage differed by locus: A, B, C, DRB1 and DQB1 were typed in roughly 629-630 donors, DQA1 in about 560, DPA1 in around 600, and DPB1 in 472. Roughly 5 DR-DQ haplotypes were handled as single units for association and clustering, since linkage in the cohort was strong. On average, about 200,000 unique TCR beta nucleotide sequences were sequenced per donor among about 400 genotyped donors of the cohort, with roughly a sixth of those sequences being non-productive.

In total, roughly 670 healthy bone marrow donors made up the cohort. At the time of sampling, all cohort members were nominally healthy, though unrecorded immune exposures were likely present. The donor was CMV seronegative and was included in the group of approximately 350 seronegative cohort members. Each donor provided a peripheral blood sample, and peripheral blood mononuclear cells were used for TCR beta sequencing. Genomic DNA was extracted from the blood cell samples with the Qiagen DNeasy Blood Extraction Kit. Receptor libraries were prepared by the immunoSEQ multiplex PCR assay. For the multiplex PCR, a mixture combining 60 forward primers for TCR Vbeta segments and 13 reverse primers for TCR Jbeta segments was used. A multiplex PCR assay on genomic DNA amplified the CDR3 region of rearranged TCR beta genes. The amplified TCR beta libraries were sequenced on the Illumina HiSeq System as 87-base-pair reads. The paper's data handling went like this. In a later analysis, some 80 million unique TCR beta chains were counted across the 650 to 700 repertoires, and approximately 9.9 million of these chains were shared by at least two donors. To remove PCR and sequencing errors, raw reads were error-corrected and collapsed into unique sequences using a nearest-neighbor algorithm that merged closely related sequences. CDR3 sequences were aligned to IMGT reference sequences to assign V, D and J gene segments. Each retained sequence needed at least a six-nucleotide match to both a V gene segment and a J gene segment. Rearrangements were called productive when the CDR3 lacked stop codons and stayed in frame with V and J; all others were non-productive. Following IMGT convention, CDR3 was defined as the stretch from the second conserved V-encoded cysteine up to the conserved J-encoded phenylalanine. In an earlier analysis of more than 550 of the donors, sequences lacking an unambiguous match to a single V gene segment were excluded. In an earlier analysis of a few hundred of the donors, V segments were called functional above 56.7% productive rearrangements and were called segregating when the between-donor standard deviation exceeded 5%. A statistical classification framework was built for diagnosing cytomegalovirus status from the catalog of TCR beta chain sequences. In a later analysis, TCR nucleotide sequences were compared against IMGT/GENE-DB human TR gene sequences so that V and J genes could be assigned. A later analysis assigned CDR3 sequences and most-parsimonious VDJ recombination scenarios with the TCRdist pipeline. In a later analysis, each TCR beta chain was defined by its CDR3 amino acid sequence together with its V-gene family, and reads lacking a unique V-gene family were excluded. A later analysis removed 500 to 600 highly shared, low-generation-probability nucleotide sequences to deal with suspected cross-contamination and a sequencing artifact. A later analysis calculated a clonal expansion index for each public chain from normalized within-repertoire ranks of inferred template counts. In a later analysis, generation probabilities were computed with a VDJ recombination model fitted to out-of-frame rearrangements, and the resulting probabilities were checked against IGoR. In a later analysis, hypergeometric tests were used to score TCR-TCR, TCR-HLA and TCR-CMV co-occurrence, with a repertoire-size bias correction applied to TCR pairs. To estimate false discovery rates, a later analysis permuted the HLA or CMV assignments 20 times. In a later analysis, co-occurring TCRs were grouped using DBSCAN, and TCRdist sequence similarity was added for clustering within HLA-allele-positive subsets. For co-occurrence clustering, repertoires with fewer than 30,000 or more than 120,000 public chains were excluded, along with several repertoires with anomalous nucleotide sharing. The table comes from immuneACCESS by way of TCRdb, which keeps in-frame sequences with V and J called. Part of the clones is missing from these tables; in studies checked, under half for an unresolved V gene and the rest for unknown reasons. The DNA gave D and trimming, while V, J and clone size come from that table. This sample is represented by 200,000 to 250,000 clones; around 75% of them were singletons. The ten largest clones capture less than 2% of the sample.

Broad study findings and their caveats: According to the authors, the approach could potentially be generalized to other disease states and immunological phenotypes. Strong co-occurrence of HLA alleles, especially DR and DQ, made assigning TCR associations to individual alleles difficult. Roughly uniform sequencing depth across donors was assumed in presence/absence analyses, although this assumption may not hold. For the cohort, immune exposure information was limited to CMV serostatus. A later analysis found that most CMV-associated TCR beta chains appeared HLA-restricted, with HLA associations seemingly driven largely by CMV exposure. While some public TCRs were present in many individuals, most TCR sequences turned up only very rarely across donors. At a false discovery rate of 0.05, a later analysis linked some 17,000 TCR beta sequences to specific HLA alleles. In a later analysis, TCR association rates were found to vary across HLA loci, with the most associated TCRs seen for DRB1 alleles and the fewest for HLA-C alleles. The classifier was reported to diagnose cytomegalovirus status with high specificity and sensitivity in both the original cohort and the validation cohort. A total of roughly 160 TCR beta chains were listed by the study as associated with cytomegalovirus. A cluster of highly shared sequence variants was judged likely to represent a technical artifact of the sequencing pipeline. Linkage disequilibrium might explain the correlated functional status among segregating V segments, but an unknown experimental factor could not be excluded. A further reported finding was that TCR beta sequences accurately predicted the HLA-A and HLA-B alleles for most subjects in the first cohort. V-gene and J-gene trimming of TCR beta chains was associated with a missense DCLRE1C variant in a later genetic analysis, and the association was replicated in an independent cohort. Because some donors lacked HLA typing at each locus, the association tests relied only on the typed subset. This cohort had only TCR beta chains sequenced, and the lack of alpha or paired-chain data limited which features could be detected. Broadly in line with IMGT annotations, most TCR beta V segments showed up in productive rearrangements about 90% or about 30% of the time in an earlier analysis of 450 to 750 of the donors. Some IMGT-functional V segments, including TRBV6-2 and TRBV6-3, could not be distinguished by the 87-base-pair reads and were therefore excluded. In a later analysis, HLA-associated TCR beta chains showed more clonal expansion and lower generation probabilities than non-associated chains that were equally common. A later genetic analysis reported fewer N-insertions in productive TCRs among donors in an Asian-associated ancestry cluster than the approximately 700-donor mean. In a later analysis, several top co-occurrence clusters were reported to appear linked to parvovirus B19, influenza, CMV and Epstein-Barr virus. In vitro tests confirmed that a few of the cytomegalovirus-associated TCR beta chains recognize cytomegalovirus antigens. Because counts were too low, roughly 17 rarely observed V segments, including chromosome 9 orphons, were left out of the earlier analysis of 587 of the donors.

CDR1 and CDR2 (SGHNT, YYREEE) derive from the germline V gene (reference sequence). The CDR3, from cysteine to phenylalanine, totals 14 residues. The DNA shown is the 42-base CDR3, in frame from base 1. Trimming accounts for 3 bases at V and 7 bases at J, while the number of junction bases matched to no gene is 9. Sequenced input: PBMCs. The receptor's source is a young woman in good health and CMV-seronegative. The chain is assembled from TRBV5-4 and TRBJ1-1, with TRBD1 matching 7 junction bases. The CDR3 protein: CASSSQGGRGEAFF. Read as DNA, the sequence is TGTGCCAGCAGCTCCCAGGGGGGCAGGGGTGAAGCTTTCTTT.